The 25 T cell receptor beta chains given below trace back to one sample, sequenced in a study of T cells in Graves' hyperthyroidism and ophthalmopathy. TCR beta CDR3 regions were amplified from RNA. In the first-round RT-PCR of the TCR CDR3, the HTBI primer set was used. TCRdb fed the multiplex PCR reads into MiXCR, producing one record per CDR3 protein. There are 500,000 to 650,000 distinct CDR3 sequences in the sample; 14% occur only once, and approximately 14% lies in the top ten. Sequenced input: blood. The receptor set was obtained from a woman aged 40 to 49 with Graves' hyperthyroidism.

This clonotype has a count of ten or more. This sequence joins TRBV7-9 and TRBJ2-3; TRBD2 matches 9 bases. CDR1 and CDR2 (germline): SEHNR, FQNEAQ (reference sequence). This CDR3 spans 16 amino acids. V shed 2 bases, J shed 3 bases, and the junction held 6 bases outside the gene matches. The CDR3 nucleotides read TGTGCCAGCAGCTTATCGGCGGGAGGGCCTACAGATACGCAGTATTTT. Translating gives CASSLSAGGPTDTQYF. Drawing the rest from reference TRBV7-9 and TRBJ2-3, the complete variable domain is DTGVSQNPRHKITKRGQNVTFRCDPISEHNRLYWYRQTLGQGPEFLTYFQNEAQLEKSRLLSDRFSAERPKGSFSTLEIQRTEQGDSAMYLCASSLSAGGPTDTQYFGPGTRLTVL.

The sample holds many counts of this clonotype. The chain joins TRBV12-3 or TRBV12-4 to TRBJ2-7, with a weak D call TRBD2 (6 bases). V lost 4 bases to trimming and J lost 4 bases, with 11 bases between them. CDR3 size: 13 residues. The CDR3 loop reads CASSWTGTYEQYF. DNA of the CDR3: TGTGCCAGCAGTTGGACCGGGACTTACGAGCAGTACTTC.

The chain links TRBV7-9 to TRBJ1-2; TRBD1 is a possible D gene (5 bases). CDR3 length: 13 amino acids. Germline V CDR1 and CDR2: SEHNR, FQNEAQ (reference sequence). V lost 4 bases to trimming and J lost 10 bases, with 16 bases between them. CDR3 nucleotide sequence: TGTGCCAGCAGCTCCCCGGTGACAGTTGCCTACACCTTC. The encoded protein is CASSSPVTVAYTF. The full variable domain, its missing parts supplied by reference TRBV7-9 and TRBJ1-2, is DTGVSQNPRHKITKRGQNVTFRCDPISEHNRLYWYRQTLGQGPEFLTYFQNEAQLEKSRLLSDRFSAERPKGSFSTLEIQRTEQGDSAMYLCASSSPVTVAYTFGSGTRLTVV.

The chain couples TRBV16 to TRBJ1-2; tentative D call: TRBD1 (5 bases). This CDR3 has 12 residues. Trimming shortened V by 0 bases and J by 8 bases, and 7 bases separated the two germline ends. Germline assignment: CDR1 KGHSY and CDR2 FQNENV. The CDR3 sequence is CASSQSGQGYTF. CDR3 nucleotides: TGTGCCAGCAGCCAATCGGGGCAGGGCTACACCTTC. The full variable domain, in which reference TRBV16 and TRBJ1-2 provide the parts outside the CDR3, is GEEVAQTPKHLVRGEGQKAKLYCAPIKGHSYVFWYQQVLKNEFKFLISFQNENVFDETGMPKERFSAKCLPNSPCSLEIQATKLEDSAVYFCASSQSGQGYTFGSGTRLTVV.

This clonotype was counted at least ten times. The CDR3 DNA reads as TGTGCCAGCAGTCTCCGACAGCAAGAGACCCAGTACTTC. Residues: CASSLRQQETQYF. The rearrangement joins TRBV12-3 or TRBV12-4 to TRBJ2-5; possibly TRBD1 for D (5 bases). The CDR3 has 13 residues. V dropped 5 bases and J dropped 2 bases, with 9 bases sitting between them.

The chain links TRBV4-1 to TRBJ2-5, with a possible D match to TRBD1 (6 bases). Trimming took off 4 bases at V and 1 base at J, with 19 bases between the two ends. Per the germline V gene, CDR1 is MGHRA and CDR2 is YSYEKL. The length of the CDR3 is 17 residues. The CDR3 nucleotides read TGCGCCAGCAGCCCGATCTGGACAGAAAACATCCAAGAGACCCAGTACTTC. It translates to CASSPIWTENIQETQYF.

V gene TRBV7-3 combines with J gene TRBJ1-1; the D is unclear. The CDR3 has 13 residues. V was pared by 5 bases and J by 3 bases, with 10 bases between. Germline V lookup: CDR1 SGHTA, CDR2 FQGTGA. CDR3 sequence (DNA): TGTGCCAGCAGCAGTACATCAGACACTGAAGCTTTCTTT. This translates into CASSSTSDTEAFF.

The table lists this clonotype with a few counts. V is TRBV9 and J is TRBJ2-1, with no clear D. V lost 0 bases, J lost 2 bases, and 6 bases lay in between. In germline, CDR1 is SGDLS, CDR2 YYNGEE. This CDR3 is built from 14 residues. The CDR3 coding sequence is TGTGCCAGCAGCGTAGATGGGACCTACAATGAGCAGTTCTTC. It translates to CASSVDGTYNEQFF.

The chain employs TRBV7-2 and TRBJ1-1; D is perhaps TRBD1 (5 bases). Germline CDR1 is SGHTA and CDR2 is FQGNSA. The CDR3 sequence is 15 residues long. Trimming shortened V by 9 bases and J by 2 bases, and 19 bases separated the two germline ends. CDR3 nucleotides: TGTGCCAGTAGCCTCTCGGGGGGGGATAACACTGAAGCTTTCTTT. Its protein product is CASSLSGGDNTEAFF.

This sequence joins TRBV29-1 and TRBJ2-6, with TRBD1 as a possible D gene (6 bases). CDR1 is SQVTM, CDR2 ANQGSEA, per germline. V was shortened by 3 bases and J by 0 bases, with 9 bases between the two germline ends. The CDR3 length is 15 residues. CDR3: CSVEDRDSGANVLTF. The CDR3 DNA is TGCAGCGTTGAGGACAGAGACTCTGGGGCCAACGTCCTGACTTTC.

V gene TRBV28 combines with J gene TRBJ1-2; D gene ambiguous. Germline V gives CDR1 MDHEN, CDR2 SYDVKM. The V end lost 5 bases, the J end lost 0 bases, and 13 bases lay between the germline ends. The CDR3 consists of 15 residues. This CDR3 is CASSPPPPANYGYTF. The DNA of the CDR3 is TGTGCCAGCAGTCCCCCGCCCCCAGCTAACTATGGCTACACCTTC.

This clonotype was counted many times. The CDR3 DNA is TGCAGTGCTAAGCCCCGGGTGGAGCATAGCAATCAGCCCCAGCATTTT. Amino acid sequence: CSAKPRVEHSNQPQHF. V and J are TRBV20-1 and TRBJ1-5, with unresolved D. Germline loops: CDR1 DFQATT, CDR2 SNEGSKA (reference sequence). This CDR3 has 16 residues. The V end was cut by 4 bases, the J end by 0 bases, with 16 bases between.

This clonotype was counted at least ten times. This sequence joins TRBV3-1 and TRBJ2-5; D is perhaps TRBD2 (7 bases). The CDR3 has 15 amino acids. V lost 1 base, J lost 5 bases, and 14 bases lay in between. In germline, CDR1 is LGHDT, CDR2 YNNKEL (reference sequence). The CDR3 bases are TGTGCCAGCAGCCAAGTCCGGGGGGCGCTTGAGACCCAGTACTTC. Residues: CASSQVRGALETQYF.

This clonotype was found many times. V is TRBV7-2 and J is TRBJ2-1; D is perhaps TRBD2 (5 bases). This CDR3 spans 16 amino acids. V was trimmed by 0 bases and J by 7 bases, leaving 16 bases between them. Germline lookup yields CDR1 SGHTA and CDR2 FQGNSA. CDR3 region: CASSLASATIMNEQFF. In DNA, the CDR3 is TGTGCCAGCAGCTTAGCTAGCGCTACAATTATGAATGAGCAGTTCTTC.

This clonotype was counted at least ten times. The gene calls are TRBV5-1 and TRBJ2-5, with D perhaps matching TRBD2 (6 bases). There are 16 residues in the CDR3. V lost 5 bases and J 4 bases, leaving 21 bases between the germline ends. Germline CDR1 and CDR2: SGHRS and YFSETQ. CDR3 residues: CASSRNRDLGGETQYF. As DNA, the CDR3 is TGCGCCAGCAGTCGTAACCGGGACCTGGGGGGAGAGACCCAGTACTTC.

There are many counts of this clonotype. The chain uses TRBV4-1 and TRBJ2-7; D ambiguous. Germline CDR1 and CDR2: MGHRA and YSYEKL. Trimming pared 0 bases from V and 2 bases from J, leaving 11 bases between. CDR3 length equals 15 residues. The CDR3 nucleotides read TGCGCCAGCAGCCAAGATTCGCGTGAGGCCTACGAGCAGTACTTC. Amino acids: CASSQDSREAYEQYF.

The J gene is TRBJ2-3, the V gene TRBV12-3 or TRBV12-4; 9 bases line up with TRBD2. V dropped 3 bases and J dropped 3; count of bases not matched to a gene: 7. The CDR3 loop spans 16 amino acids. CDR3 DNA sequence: TGTGCCAGCAGTTTCTATTTGAGCGGGAGGACAGATACGCAGTATTTT. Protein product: CASSFYLSGRTDTQYF.

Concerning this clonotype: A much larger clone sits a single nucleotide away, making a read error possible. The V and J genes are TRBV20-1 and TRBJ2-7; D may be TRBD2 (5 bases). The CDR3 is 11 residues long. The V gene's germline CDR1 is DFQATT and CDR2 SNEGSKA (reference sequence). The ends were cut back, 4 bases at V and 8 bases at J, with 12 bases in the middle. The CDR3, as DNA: TGCAGTGCTAAAACTAGTGCCAAGCAGTACTTC. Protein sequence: CSAKTSAKQYF.

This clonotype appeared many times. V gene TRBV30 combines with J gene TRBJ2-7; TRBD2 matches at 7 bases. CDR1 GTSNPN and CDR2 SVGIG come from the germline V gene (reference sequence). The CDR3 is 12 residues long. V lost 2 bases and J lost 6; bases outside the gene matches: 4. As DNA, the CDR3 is TGTGCCTGGAGTTCTAGCGGAAGCGAGCAGTACTTC. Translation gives CAWSSSGSEQYF.

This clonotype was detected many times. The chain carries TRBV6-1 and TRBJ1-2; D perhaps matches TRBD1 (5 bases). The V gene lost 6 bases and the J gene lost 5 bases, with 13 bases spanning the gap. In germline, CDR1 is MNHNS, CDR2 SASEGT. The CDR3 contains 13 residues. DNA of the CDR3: TGTGCCAGCAGGGCCGACAGCGCGTATGGCTACACCTTC. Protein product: CASRADSAYGYTF.

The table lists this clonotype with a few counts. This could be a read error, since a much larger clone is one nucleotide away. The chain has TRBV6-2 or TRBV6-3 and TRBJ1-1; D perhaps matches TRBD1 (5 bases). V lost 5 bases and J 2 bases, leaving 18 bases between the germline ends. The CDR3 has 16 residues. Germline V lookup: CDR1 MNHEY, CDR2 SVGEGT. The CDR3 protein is CASSPRTGPINTEAFF. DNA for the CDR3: TGTGCCAGCAGTCCCCGGACGGGGCCGATCAACACTGAAGCTTTCTTT.

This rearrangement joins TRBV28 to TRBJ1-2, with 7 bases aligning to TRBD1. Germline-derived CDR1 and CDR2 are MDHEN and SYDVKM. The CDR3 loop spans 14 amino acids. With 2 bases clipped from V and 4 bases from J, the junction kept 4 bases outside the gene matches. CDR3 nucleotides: TGTGCCAGCAGTTTAACAGGGGTATTCTATGGCTACACCTTC. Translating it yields CASSLTGVFYGYTF.

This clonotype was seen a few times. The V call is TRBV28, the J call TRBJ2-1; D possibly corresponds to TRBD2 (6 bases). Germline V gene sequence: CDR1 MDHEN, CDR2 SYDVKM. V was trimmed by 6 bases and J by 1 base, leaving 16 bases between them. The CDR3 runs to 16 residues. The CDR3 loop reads CASRSTGTLSYNEQFF. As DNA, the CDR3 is TGTGCCAGCAGGTCAACCGGGACTTTATCCTACAATGAGCAGTTCTTC.

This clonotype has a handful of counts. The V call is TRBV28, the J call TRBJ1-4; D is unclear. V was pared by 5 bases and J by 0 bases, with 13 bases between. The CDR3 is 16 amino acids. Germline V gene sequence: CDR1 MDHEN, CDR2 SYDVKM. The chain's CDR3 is CASSNPGSATNEKLFF. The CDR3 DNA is TGTGCCAGCAGTAATCCTGGTTCCGCAACTAATGAAAAACTGTTTTTT.

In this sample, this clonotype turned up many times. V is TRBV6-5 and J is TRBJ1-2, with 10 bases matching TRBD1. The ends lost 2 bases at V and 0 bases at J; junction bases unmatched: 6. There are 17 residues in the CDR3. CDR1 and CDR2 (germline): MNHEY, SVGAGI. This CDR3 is CASSYGQGVLSNYGYTF. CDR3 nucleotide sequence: TGTGCCAGCAGTTACGGACAGGGGGTACTCTCTAACTATGGCTACACCTTC.